A selection of T cell receptor beta chains follows, all from one sample in a study of blood T cell repertoires in COVID-19. Sequenced by immunoSEQ multiplex PCR; TCRdb stores in-frame clones only, minus some. The sample records some 60,000 clones, about 87% being singletons. Sequenced sample: peripheral blood. The receptors originated from a human donor with active COVID-19. The donor label of this sample is uncertain. CDR3s include the opening cysteine and the closing phenylalanine or tryptophan. A D gene is named only where the DNA matches it firmly. Clone size is shown for a subset of rows, as once, few, many or a class of expanded clone.

clone_size,j_call,d_call,v_call,cdr3_aa,cdr3_nt
NA,TRBJ1-4,TRBD1,TRBV5-1,CASSLMAGGEKLFF,TGCGCCAGCAGCTTGATGGCAGGGGGCGAAAAACTGTTTTTT
NA,TRBJ2-7,NA,TRBV28,CSSGSGFTYEQYF,TGTTCCAGCGGTAGCGGATTCACCTACGAGCAGTACTTC
NA,TRBJ1-4,NA,TRBV28,CASTSQGWNEKLFF,TGTGCCAGCACATCCCAGGGGTGGAATGAAAAACTGTTTTTT
NA,TRBJ2-1,NA,TRBV7-8,CASSLFSGVYYNEQFF,TGTGCCAGCAGCTTGTTTAGCGGAGTTTACTACAATGAGCAGTTCTTC
NA,TRBJ2-1,TRBD1,TRBV6-5,CASSYGTGSYNEQFF,TGTGCCAGCAGCTACGGGACAGGCTCCTACAATGAGCAGTTCTTC
NA,TRBJ2-7,NA,TRBV12-5,CASGPHRVYYEQYF,TGTGCTAGTGGTCCCCACAGGGTTTACTACGAGCAGTACTTC
NA,TRBJ2-3,NA,TRBV28,CASSLNTGSTDTQYF,TGTGCCAGCAGTTTAAATACGGGTAGCACAGATACGCAGTATTTT
NA,TRBJ2-7,NA,TRBV28,CASSWDLLTPGQYF,TGTGCCAGCAGTTGGGACTTACTAACCCCTGGGCAGTACTTC
NA,TRBJ2-3,NA,TRBV14,CASSQDYPTDTQYF,TGTGCCAGCAGCCAAGATTATCCCACAGATACGCAGTATTTT
NA,TRBJ1-4,NA,TRBV11-2,CASSSWTDGNNEKLFF,TGTGCCAGCAGCTCATGGACCGACGGGAATAATGAAAAACTGTTTTTT
once,TRBJ2-3,NA,TRBV27,CASSSLVERTLSRTDTQYF,TGTGCCAGCAGTTCCCTGGTAGAGCGGACGCTATCCCGCACAGATACGCAGTATTTT
NA,TRBJ1-2,TRBD1,TRBV5-4,CASSSQGIHGYTF,TGTGCCAGCAGCTCACAGGGGATTCATGGCTACACCTTC
NA,TRBJ2-7,TRBD1,TRBV7-9,CASSLALGTAAYEQYF,TGTGCCAGCAGCTTAGCGCTCGGGACAGCAGCCTACGAGCAGTACTTC
NA,TRBJ2-7,NA,TRBV7-2,CASSLWWSYEQYF,TGTGCCAGCAGCTTATGGTGGAGCTACGAGCAGTACTTC
NA,TRBJ2-7,TRBD2,TRBV9,CASSPLSGQVNSYEQYF,TGTGCCAGCAGCCCTCTTAGCGGGCAGGTGAACTCCTACGAGCAGTACTTC
NA,TRBJ2-1,NA,TRBV3-1/TRBV3-2,CASSQEGNRAAEQFF,TGTGCCAGCAGCCAAGAGGGGAACAGGGCGGCCGAGCAGTTCTTC
NA,TRBJ2-7,NA,TRBV5-4,CASRRDIGEGEQYF,TGTGCCAGCAGACGGGACATCGGGGAGGGCGAGCAGTACTTC
NA,TRBJ2-1,TRBD2,TRBV28,CASRLGRGGYNEQFF,TGTGCCAGCAGACTCGGGCGGGGGGGATACAATGAGCAGTTCTTC
NA,TRBJ1-2,NA,TRBV27,CASSFEGASYTF,TGTGCCAGCAGTTTCGAGGGCGCGAGCTACACCTTC
NA,TRBJ2-1,TRBD1,TRBV2,CASSGGDRGSSYNEQFF,TGTGCCAGCAGTGGGGGGGACAGGGGGAGCTCCTACAATGAGCAGTTCTTC
NA,TRBJ1-4,NA,TRBV7-2,CASSLSPLAEKLFF,TGTGCCAGCAGCTTATCCCCACTCGCGGAAAAACTGTTTTTT
NA,TRBJ2-3,TRBD1,TRBV13,CASSRIQGAISTDTQYF,TGTGCCAGCAGCCGAATCCAGGGGGCTATAAGCACAGATACGCAGTATTTT
NA,TRBJ2-1,TRBD2,TRBV9,CASSPNGGLAGHEQFF,TGTGCCAGCAGCCCAAATGGGGGACTAGCGGGGCATGAGCAGTTCTTC
NA,TRBJ2-1,TRBD2,TRBV11-2,CASSLGSKRGYNEQFF,TGTGCCAGCAGCTTAGGATCCAAGCGGGGGTACAATGAGCAGTTCTTC
NA,TRBJ2-2,TRBD2,TRBV3-1/TRBV3-2,CASSRLAGGGNTGELFF,TGTGCCAGCAGCCGACTAGCGGGGGGCGGGAACACCGGGGAGCTGTTTTTT
NA,TRBJ2-2,NA,TRBV6-5,CASSYRVRGGELFF,TGTGCCAGCAGTTACAGGGTACGGGGCGGGGAGCTGTTTTTT
NA,TRBJ2-3,NA,TRBV9,CASSVVAGWNTQYF,TGTGCCAGCAGCGTAGTGGCAGGATGGAATACGCAGTATTTT
NA,TRBJ2-3,TRBD2,TRBV7-3,CASSEGVGRPQYF,TGTGCCAGCAGCGAGGGCGTCGGGAGGCCGCAGTATTTT
NA,TRBJ2-3,NA,TRBV9,CASSVGAGNTDTQYF,TGTGCCAGCAGCGTAGGCGCAGGAAACACAGATACGCAGTATTTT
NA,TRBJ2-1,TRBD2,TRBV5-5,CASSSLLAGVEQFF,TGTGCCAGCAGCTCTCTGCTAGCGGGAGTTGAGCAGTTCTTC
NA,TRBJ2-1,NA,TRBV18,CASSRGGHQVNEQFF,TGTGCCAGCTCACGGGGGGGGCACCAGGTAAATGAGCAGTTCTTC
NA,TRBJ1-4,NA,TRBV5-4,CASSSSRAGRVGEKLFF,TGTGCCAGCAGCTCCTCCCGAGCCGGCAGGGTTGGGGAAAAACTGTTTTTT
once,TRBJ2-7,TRBD2,TRBV7-9,CASSLLAGGLSYEQYF,TGTGCCAGCAGCCTTCTAGCGGGGGGCCTCTCCTACGAGCAGTACTTC
NA,TRBJ2-3,NA,TRBV9,CASSVYPGADTQYF,TGTGCCAGCAGCGTATATCCAGGGGCAGATACGCAGTATTTT
NA,TRBJ1-2,NA,TRBV11-2,CASSLVGGSYGYTF,TGTGCCAGCAGCTTAGTGGGGGGAAGTTATGGCTACACCTTC
once,TRBJ2-7,TRBD2,TRBV3-1/TRBV3-2,CASSLHPGLASYEQYF,TGTGCCAGCAGCCTTCACCCGGGACTAGCTTCCTACGAGCAGTACTTC